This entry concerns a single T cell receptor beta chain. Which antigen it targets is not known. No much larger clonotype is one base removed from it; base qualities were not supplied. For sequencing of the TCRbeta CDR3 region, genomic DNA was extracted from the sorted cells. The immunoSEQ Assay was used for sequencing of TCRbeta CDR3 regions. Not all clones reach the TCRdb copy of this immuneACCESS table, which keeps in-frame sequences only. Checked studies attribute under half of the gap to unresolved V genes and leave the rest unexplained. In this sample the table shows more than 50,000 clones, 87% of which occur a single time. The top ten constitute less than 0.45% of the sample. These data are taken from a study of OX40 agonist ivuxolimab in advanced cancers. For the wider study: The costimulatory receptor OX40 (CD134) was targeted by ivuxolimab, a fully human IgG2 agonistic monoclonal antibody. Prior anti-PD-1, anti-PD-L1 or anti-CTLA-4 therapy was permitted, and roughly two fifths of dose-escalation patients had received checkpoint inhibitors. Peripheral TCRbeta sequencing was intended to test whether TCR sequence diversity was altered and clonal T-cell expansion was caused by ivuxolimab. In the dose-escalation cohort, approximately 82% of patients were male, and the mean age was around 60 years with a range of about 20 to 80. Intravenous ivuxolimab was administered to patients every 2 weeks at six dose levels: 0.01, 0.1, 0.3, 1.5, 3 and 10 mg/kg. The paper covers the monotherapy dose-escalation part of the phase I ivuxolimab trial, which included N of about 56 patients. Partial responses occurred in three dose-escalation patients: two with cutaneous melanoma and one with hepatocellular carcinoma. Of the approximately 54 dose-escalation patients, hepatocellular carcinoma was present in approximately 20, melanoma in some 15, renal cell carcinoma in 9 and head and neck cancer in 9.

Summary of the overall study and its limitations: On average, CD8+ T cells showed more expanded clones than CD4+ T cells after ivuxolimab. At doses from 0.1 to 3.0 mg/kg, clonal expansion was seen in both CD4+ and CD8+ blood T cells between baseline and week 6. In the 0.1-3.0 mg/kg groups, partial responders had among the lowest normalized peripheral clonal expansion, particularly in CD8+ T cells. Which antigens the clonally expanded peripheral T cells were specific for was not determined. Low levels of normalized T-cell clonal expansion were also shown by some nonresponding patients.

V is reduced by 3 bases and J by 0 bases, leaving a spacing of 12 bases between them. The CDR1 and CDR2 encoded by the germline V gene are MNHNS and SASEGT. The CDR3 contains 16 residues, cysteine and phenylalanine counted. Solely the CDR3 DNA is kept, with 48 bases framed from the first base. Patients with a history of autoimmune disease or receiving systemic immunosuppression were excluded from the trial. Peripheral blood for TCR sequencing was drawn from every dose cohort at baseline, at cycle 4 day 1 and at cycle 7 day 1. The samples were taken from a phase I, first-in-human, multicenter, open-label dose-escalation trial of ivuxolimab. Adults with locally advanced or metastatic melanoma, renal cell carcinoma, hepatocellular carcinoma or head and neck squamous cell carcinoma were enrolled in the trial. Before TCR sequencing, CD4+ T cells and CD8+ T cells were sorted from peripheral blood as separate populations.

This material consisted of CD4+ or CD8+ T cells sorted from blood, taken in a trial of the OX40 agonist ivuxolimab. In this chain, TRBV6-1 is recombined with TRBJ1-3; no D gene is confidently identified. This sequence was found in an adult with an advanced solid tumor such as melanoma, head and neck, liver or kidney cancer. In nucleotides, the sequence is TGTGCCAGCAGTGACCGTCAGTGGAGCTCTGGAAACACCATATATTTT. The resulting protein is CASSDRQWSSGNTIYF.